These 22 T cell receptor beta chains originate from one sample sequenced in a study of blood T cells in healthy people across ages. The authors ran a second PCR of 7 to 11 cycles using a sample-barcoded 5' primer and a J-beta primer mix. Using its own MiXCR run on the 5' RACE reads, TCRdb lists one record per CDR3 protein. Found here are more than 1,400,000 distinct CDR3 sequences, approximately 38% of them singletons; the top ten hold approximately 7.9%. Sequenced sample: blood. The receptors were gathered from a woman younger than 35 in good health.

The chain is built from TRBV9 and TRBJ2-3; D is unclear. Germline values: CDR1 SGDLS, CDR2 YYNGEE. Trimming left V 0 bases short and J 4 bases short, with 9 bases between. The CDR3 consists of 14 residues. This chain's CDR3 is CASSVAGSADTQYF. CDR3 coding DNA: TGTGCCAGCAGCGTAGCGGGCAGCGCAGATACGCAGTATTTT.

The J gene is TRBJ2-5, the V gene TRBV9; D remains ambiguous. The assigned J gene may be wrong: the sequence end matches TRBJ2-7 better. Germline V gene lookup returns CDR1 SGDLS and CDR2 YYNGEE. The CDR3 spans 16 residues. The CDR3 nucleotides read TGTGCCAGCAGCCCCCAAACCGGAAAGAGAGTCGGCGAGCAGTACTTC. Translation gives CASSPQTGKRVGEQYF.

V is TRBV11-2 and J is TRBJ1-1; a possible D gene is TRBD1 (5 bases). Looked up from germline, CDR1 is SGHAT and CDR2 is FQNNGV. The CDR3 is 13 residues long. V lost 4 bases and J 8 bases, leaving 14 bases between the germline ends. This chain's CDR3 is CASSSARQLEAFF. Written as DNA, the CDR3 is TGTGCCAGCAGCTCAGCTCGACAGTTGGAAGCTTTCTTT.

The chain links TRBV5-5 to TRBJ2-5; D not certain. Germline loops: CDR1 SGHKS, CDR2 YYEKEE (reference sequence). The CDR3 sequence is 14 residues long. Trimming pared 4 bases from V and 0 bases from J, leaving 10 bases between. The CDR3 DNA is TGTGCCAGCAGCCGGCCCGCGAACCAAGAGACCCAGTACTTC. Translation gives CASSRPANQETQYF.

The sample holds a few counts of this clonotype. The chain employs TRBV6-1 and TRBJ2-7; 11 bases match TRBD2. There are 20 residues in the CDR3. Germline V CDR1 and CDR2: MNHNS, SASEGT. Losses at the gene ends were 6 bases for V and 1 base for J; bases not matched to a gene: 20. CDR3 DNA sequence: TGTGCCAGCAGCCCCCGTCTAGGAGGGCTAGCGGGAGGAGGATCCTACGAGCAGTACTTC. Translating it yields CASSPRLGGLAGGGSYEQYF.

This clonotype appeared many times. CDR3 in DNA: TGCGCCAGCAGCCAAGAGGGGACTGAGCAGTTCTTC. Translated: CASSQEGTEQFF. The genes are TRBV4-1 and TRBJ2-1; D might be TRBD1 or TRBD2, each matching 5 bases. V lost 0 bases, J lost 9 bases, and 6 bases lay in between. Looked up from germline, CDR1 is MGHRA and CDR2 is YSYEKL. The length of the CDR3 is 12 residues.

This clonotype was seen only a few times. The V gene is TRBV7-2, the J gene TRBJ2-1; 7 positions match TRBD2. CDR3 size: 16 residues. Trimming cost V 0 bases and J 5 bases; bases outside gene matches: 7. Germline V gives CDR1 SGHTA, CDR2 FQGNSA. This CDR3 is CASSLALASGNNEQFF. CDR3 in DNA: TGTGCCAGCAGCTTAGCACTGGCTAGCGGTAACAATGAGCAGTTCTTC.

This clonotype was recorded once. The chain employs TRBV20-1 and TRBJ2-1; 9 nucleotides match TRBD2. Trimming at V came to 6 bases and at J to 10 bases, leaving 19 bases not matched to a gene. The V gene's germline CDR1 is DFQATT and CDR2 SNEGSKA (reference sequence). This CDR3 spans 16 amino acids. As DNA, the CDR3 is TGCAGTGCCCAGGGGCCTAGCGGGGCCTCCCGTGGGGAGCAGTTCTTC. As protein: CSAQGPSGASRGEQFF.

The table lists this clonotype with a few counts. The chain recombines TRBV3-1 with TRBJ2-1; 14 bases match TRBD2. This CDR3 region has 18 residues. Germline loops: CDR1 LGHDT, CDR2 YNNKEL (reference sequence). Losses at the gene ends were 3 bases for V and 7 bases for J; bases not matched to a gene: 11. The chain's CDR3 is CASSHLGTSGGLWNEQFF. The CDR3 DNA reads TGTGCCAGCAGCCACCTCGGGACTAGCGGGGGACTGTGGAATGAGCAGTTCTTC.

Turning to this clonotype: Since a much larger clone is just one base distant, this may be a read error. The chain carries TRBV28 and TRBJ2-5; D not certain. The J call may be faulty, since TRBJ2-1 better matches the DNA end. The germline gives CDR1 MDHEN, CDR2 SYDVKM. The CDR3 sequence is 14 residues long. The DNA of the CDR3 is TGTGCCAGCAGTACAGAGCTATACCAAGAGACCCAGTTCTTC. This translates into CASSTELYQETQFF.

This chain connects TRBV12-3 or TRBV12-4 to TRBJ2-1; 8 bases match TRBD2. The CDR3 has 15 residues. V shed 5 bases, J shed 4 bases, and the junction held 7 bases outside the gene matches. CDR3 sequence: CASSRGGRTYNEQFF. The CDR3 nucleotides read TGTGCCAGCAGTCGCGGGGGGAGAACTTACAATGAGCAGTTCTTC.

This clonotype has more than one count but fewer than ten. The genes are TRBV10-3 and TRBJ2-7; the match to TRBD1 covers 8 bases. CDR1 ENHRY and CDR2 SYGVKD come from the germline V gene. After removal of 9 bases from V and 6 bases from J, the junction contained 7 bases not matched to a gene. The CDR3 is 12 amino acids. CDR3 sequence (DNA): TGTGCCATTACCGGACAGGGAACCGAGCAGTACTTC. Residues: CAITGQGTEQYF.

The chain has TRBV10-3 and TRBJ1-1; tentative D call: TRBD1 (5 bases). Germline V gives CDR1 ENHRY, CDR2 SYGVKD. The V end was cut by 7 bases, the J end by 1 base, with 10 bases between. The CDR3 has 13 residues. The CDR3 nucleotides are TGTGCCATCACCGAAACAGGGAACACTGAAGCTTTCTTT. Translating it yields CAITETGNTEAFF.

The V call is TRBV20-1, the J call TRBJ1-1, with D tentatively TRBD1 (5 bases). Trimming shortened V by 3 bases and J by 4 bases, and 12 bases separated the two germline ends. The CDR3 length is 13 residues. Germline CDR1 reads DFQATT; CDR2 reads SNEGSKA (reference sequence). CDR3 sequence: CSASPGAGTEAFF. CDR3 nucleotide sequence: TGCAGTGCTAGTCCCGGGGCGGGCACTGAAGCTTTCTTT.

This clonotype was picked up a small number of times. This chain uses TRBV11-2 with TRBJ2-1, with TRBD2 as a possible D gene (5 bases). The CDR3 contains 14 residues. Germline CDR1 SGHAT, CDR2 FQNNGV. V dropped 7 bases and J dropped 2 bases, with 12 bases sitting between them. CDR3 loop: CASTASSAYNEQFF. In DNA form, the CDR3 reads TGTGCCAGCACCGCTAGCTCTGCCTACAATGAGCAGTTCTTC.

This clonotype was seen only a few times. Possible read error: a much larger clone is one base away. This chain uses TRBV10-3 with TRBJ2-5; the D gene could be TRBD1 or TRBD2 (6 bases each). The germline V gene has CDR1 ENHRY and CDR2 SYGVKD. There are 15 residues in the CDR3. Trimming removed 10 bases from V and 5 bases from J, with 23 bases in between. DNA of the CDR3: TGTGCCACACGTGGAGGGGGTAGGAGCTCTGAGACCCAGTACTTC. Protein sequence: CATRGGGRSSETQYF.

The chain couples TRBV4-2 to TRBJ2-1, with 7 bases lining up with TRBD2. TRBJ2-7 explains the end of the DNA better; the J call may be wrong. The CDR3 length is 15 residues. Germline V gives CDR1 LGHNA, CDR2 YNFKEQ. CDR3 amino acids: CASSQDGGDYNEQYF. The CDR3 bases are TGTGCCAGCAGCCAAGATGGAGGGGACTACAATGAGCAGTACTTC.

The CDR3 sequence is CSARYRDTSNQPQHF. CDR3 DNA sequence: TGCAGTGCTAGATACAGGGACACTAGCAATCAGCCCCAGCATTTT. The chain has TRBV20-1 and TRBJ1-5, with D perhaps TRBD1 (6 bases). Trimming took off 2 bases at V and 0 bases at J, with 11 bases between the two ends. The CDR3 is made up of 15 amino acids. Per the germline V gene, CDR1 is DFQATT and CDR2 is SNEGSKA (reference sequence).

This clonotype was picked up a small number of times. The V gene is TRBV18, the J gene TRBJ2-1, with 13 bases that match TRBD2. The CDR3 contains 17 residues. After removal of 6 bases from V and 3 bases from J, the junction contained 8 bases not matched to a gene. Looked up from germline, CDR1 is KGHSH and CDR2 is LQKENI. The CDR3, as DNA: TGTGCCAGCTCCCCCGGGACTAGCGGGGCCCACTACAATGAGCAGTTCTTC. As protein: CASSPGTSGAHYNEQFF.

About this clonotype itself: The junction does not match germline at one end; this may be a read error. The V call is TRBV3-1, the J call TRBJ2-7; no clear D. There are 16 residues in the CDR3. CDR1 LGHDT and CDR2 YNNKEL come from the germline V gene (reference sequence). In nucleotides, the CDR3 is TGTACCAGCAGCCAAACCTCCGACATTCCAGGTTACGAGCAGTACTTC. It yields the protein CTSSQTSDIPGYEQYF.

The rearrangement joins TRBV7-8 to TRBJ2-7; D call uncertain. The CDR3 consists of 12 residues. V dropped 7 bases and J dropped 7 bases, with 14 bases sitting between them. Germline CDR1 is SGHVS and CDR2 is FQNEAQ. The CDR3 loop reads CASTARPWEQYF. CDR3 in DNA: TGTGCCAGCACCGCGAGGCCTTGGGAGCAGTACTTC.

This clonotype was seen only a few times. The gene calls are TRBV4-1 and TRBJ1-2, with a weak D call TRBD1 (5 bases). CDR1 is MGHRA, CDR2 YSYEKL, per germline. This CDR3 is built from 14 residues. V was clipped by 0 bases and J by 1 base, with 6 bases between them. The DNA of the CDR3 is TGCGCCAGCAGCCAAGAAGACAGTAACTATGGCTACACCTTC. It encodes CASSQEDSNYGYTF.